This T cell receptor (beta chain) stems from a study of T cells in Graves' hyperthyroidism and ophthalmopathy. This CDR3 is built from 14 residues. The V end was cut by 2 bases, the J end by 9 bases, with 14 bases between. Germline CDR1 is SNHLY and CDR2 is FYNNEI. Study findings and constraints: A median approximately 6.5 months before onset, the model predicted ophthalmopathy.

Amplification targeted TCR beta CDR3 regions from RNA transcripts. The TCR CDR3 first-round RT-PCR relied on the HTBI primer set. One entry per CDR3 protein results from TCRdb running MiXCR on the multiplex PCR reads. The repertoire holds 300,000 to 450,000 distinct CDR3 sequences, about a sixth seen once, with roughly 25% in the top ten. This clonotype was found many times. What it binds is not known. Hyperthyroidism was newly diagnosed in patients aged 18 to 65 (duration under 2 months). The chain links TRBV2 to TRBJ2-1, with D maybe TRBD1 (6 bases). The sequencing input was blood. This receptor was identified in a woman younger than 30 with Graves' hyperthyroidism that later progressed to Graves' ophthalmopathy. The CDR3 sequence is CASSERQGFPEQFF. The CDR3 DNA reads TGTGCCAGCAGTGAAAGGCAGGGGTTCCCTGAGCAGTTCTTC.